The clone carrying this TCR beta chain was observed a single time. The CDR3 spans 16 residues. Losses at the gene ends were 6 bases for V and 0 bases for J; bases not matched to a gene: 8. From germline, CDR1 is ENHRY and CDR2 SYGVKD. Participants' reported clinical history set cohort assignment. Two negative PCRs, clearance, or symptom resolution had been documented for recovered Cohort 3 donors. Sequencing was performed with immunoSEQ multiplex PCR; in TCRdb, only in-frame clones are kept and a portion is missing. Of 300,000 to 450,000 clones listed, 80% to 90% are singletons. The data belong to a study of blood T cell repertoires in COVID-19. Across the whole study: The samples span acute and convalescent COVID-19 from the United States, Italy and Spain. T cells, B-cell-depleted T cells, or PBMCs provided the cDNA or gDNA that served as material.

This clonotype originated in a man aged 18 to 29 who had recovered from COVID-19. This chain uses TRBV10-3 with TRBJ2-1, with 7 nucleotides matching TRBD1. The sequencing input was PBMCs or T cells enriched from blood (not recorded which). In DNA, the CDR3 is TGTGCCATCAGAAGAGACAGGGAAGGCTCCTACAATGAGCAGTTCTTC. This sequence encodes CAIRRDREGSYNEQFF.